A single T cell receptor beta chain is shown here with its context. The sample belongs to a study of shared clonotypes between healthy human individuals. Study as a whole: Each donor's CD8 memory used one plate, CD8 naive two, each CD4 subset three.

V was cut by 1 base and J by 1 base, with 12 bases left in between. The CDR3 is made up of 16 amino acids. The germline CDR1 and CDR2 sequences are LNHDA and SQIVND (reference sequence). Clones were sequenced by immunoSEQ multiplex PCR, and TCRdb holds only the in-frame ones, with some missing. The sample shows 2 million or so clones, around 95% of them seen only once. Sequenced material: naive CD4+ T cells sorted from blood. Stated subset: CD45RA+ positively selected. The chain recombines TRBV19 with TRBJ2-3; D ambiguous. The TCR comes from a man younger than 35 in good health. The CDR3 loop is CASSIGQGTGTDTQYF. CDR3 bases: TGTGCCAGTAGTATAGGACAAGGAACAGGCACAGATACGCAGTATTTT. The full variable domain, rest sourced from reference TRBV19 and TRBJ2-3, is DGGITQSPKYLFRKEGQNVTLSCEQNLNHDAMYWYRQDPGQGLRLIYYSQIVNDFQKGDIAEGYSVSREKKESFPLTVTSAQKNPTAFYLCASSIGQGTGTDTQYFGPGTRLTVL.